The 6 T cell receptor beta chains in this list originate from one sample, sequenced in a study of glioma-infiltrating T cells (TCRdb year 2016). The data were produced on an Illumina MiSeq. TCR alpha and beta CDR3 regions were amplified with the iRepertoire nested amplicon-rescue multiplex PCR (arm-PCR) platform from RNA. TCRdb took the public reads, trimmed them with fastp at Q25, ran MiXCR for clone calling and kept in-frame beta chains. A single entry per CDR3 protein holds the most common genes and DNA from its merged rows. Here the sample has about 130,000 distinct CDR3 sequences; about 25% occur a single time. The ten largest clones add up to about 30% of the sample. The material sequenced was glioma tissue, nonneoplastic brain tissue, or PBMCs (not recorded which). The receptor source for this set is a human donor with low-grade glioma or glioblastoma, undergoing nonglioma brain surgery, or in good health (not recorded which).

This chain connects TRBV10-3 to TRBJ2-3; 11 positions match TRBD1. Trimming at V came to 11 bases and at J to 3 bases, leaving 7 bases not matched to a gene. Germline CDR1 and CDR2: ENHRY and SYGVKD. CDR3 length: 14 residues. This CDR3 is CAAQGQGATDTQYF. CDR3 bases: TGTGCCGCGCAAGGACAGGGGGCAACAGATACGCAGTATTTT.

Only a few counts were recorded for this clonotype. The chain joins TRBV20-1 to TRBJ2-1; TRBD2 might be the D (6 bases). The germline V gene has CDR1 DFQATT and CDR2 SNEGSKA (reference sequence). The V end was cut by 5 bases, the J end by 3 bases, with 11 bases between. The CDR3 contains 13 residues. CDR3 in DNA: TGCAGTGCTGGGGACTGGATCTACAATGAGCAGTTCTTC. This sequence encodes CSAGDWIYNEQFF.

The genes are TRBV4-1 and TRBJ2-7; 8 bases fit TRBD2. The length of the CDR3 is 17 residues. Germline loops: CDR1 MGHRA, CDR2 YSYEKL. V lost 0 bases, J lost 4 bases, and 11 bases stayed unmatched. The CDR3 spells CASSQEPGTSGSYEQYV. In DNA, the CDR3 is TGCGCCAGCAGCCAAGAGCCCGGGACTAGTGGGTCATACGAGCAGTACGTC.

This chain links TRBV7-9 with TRBJ2-5; TRBD2 matches 7 bases. The length of the CDR3 is 17 residues. V gave up 5 bases and J gave up 4 bases; unmatched junction bases: 16. Germline loops: CDR1 SEHNR, CDR2 FQNEAQ (reference sequence). The CDR3 DNA reads TGTGCCAGCAGCCGGCCCCCGAGTCTAGCGGTGGTAGAGACCCAGTACTTC. Translated, it gives CASSRPPSLAVVETQYF.

The chain employs TRBV7-9 and TRBJ1-1; a possible D gene is TRBD1 (6 bases). Germline V gene data show CDR1 as SEHNR and CDR2 as FQNEAQ (reference sequence). V lost 2 bases and J 1 base, leaving 8 bases between the germline ends. CDR3 size: 14 residues. CDR3 nucleotides: TGTGCCAGCAGCTTACTGGGACAGAACACTGAAGCTTTCTTT. Its translation is CASSLLGQNTEAFF.

This chain uses TRBV6-1 with TRBJ2-5, with D perhaps TRBD2 (5 bases). Trimming took 5 bases from V and 0 from J, leaving 19 bases between them. The CDR3 runs to 17 residues. Germline lookup yields CDR1 MNHNS and CDR2 SASEGT. The CDR3 loop reads CASSPTGTRRNQETQYF. Written as DNA, the CDR3 is TGTGCCAGCAGTCCAACCGGTACTAGAAGGAACCAAGAGACCCAGTACTTC.